These 29 T cell receptor beta chains were all obtained from the same sample, sequenced in a study of blood T cell repertoires in COVID-19. TCRdb keeps only in-frame clones here, not all; method: immunoSEQ multiplex PCR. Here the sample spans about 200,000 clones, around 90% being singletons. Sequencing used peripheral blood. The receptors here all came from a young man with active or convalescent COVID-19.

In its sample, this clone was seen a few times. This chain uses TRBV2 with TRBJ2-7; no definite D call. Trimming removed 8 bases at V and 2 bases at J, with 13 bases between. The length of the CDR3 is 13 residues. Germline V gene data show CDR1 as SNHLY and CDR2 as FYNNEI. The CDR3 nucleotides are TGTGCCAGCCGGAGCAACCCCGCCTACGAGCAGTACTTC. Its protein is CASRSNPAYEQYF.

This clone was seen a single time. The chain couples TRBV6-2 or TRBV6-3 to TRBJ2-5, with TRBD2 matching over 7 bases. The germline gives CDR1 MNHEY, CDR2 SVGEGT. The CDR3 covers 14 residues. V was pared by 2 bases and J by 5 bases, with 5 bases of the junction left unmatched. CDR3 in amino acids: CASSYTGGRETQYF. In nucleotides, the CDR3 is TGTGCCAGCAGTTACACGGGGGGTCGCGAGACCCAGTACTTC.

This sequence joins TRBV13 and TRBJ2-3; D uncertain. Germline lookup yields CDR1 PRHDT and CDR2 FYEKMQ (reference sequence). The CDR3 is 13 residues long. V was trimmed by 1 base and J by 6 bases, leaving 8 bases between them. DNA of the CDR3: TGTGCCAGCAGCTTAGTCTCCTCCGATACGCAGTATTTT. It specifies CASSLVSSDTQYF.

This sequence joins TRBV13 and TRBJ1-1; D is perhaps TRBD1 (5 bases). The CDR3 loop spans 13 amino acids. V was cut by 0 bases and J by 6 bases, with 8 bases left in between. Germline lookup yields CDR1 PRHDT and CDR2 FYEKMQ (reference sequence). The CDR3 region is CASSLGRASEAFF. CDR3 bases: TGTGCCAGCAGCTTAGGCAGGGCCTCTGAAGCTTTCTTT.

The CDR3 region is CSARQYNEQFF. In DNA form, the CDR3 reads TGCAGTGCTCGACAGTACAATGAGCAGTTCTTC. The V and J genes are TRBV20-1 and TRBJ2-1, with D maybe TRBD1 (5 bases). The CDR3 totals 11 residues. Between the trimmed V and J ends, which lost 5 bases and 4 bases, there was a span of 6 bases. The germline V gene has CDR1 DFQATT and CDR2 SNEGSKA (reference sequence).

The chain couples TRBV12-5 to TRBJ1-6; D uncertain. CDR1 LGHNT and CDR2 FRNRAP come from the germline V gene. V lost 4 bases to trimming and J lost 0 bases, with 16 bases between them. This CDR3 comprises 18 residues. CDR3 sequence reads: CASGYGTGKSSYNSPLHF. DNA of the CDR3: TGTGCTAGTGGTTATGGAACGGGTAAAAGCTCCTATAATTCACCCCTCCACTTT.

V is TRBV19 and J is TRBJ2-6; 8 nucleotides line up with TRBD1. Germline values: CDR1 LNHDA, CDR2 SQIVND (reference sequence). This CDR3 has 18 residues. Trimming took 7 bases from V and 0 from J; bases not matched to a gene: 11. CDR3 DNA: TGTGCCAGTAACACGGCGGGACAGGTCCACTCTGGGGCCAACGTCCTGACTTTC. Amino acid sequence: CASNTAGQVHSGANVLTF. Looking up the rest from reference TRBV19 and TRBJ2-6 gives the full variable domain: DGGITQSPKYLFRKEGQNVTLSCEQNLNHDAMYWYRQDPGQGLRLIYYSQIVNDFQKGDIAEGYSVSREKKESFPLTVTSAQKNPTAFYLCASNTAGQVHSGANVLTFGAGSRLTVL.

The chain combines TRBV24-1 with TRBJ2-2; 7 positions match TRBD1. Looked up from germline, CDR1 is KGHDR and CDR2 is SFDVKD. J was trimmed by 4 bases and V by 7 bases; bases with no gene match: 8. CDR3 size: 15 residues. For the CDR3, the DNA is TGTGCCACCAGCCTCCGGGACAGATCCACCGGGGAGCTGTTTTTT. Translating gives CATSLRDRSTGELFF.

The chain is built from TRBV10-1 and TRBJ2-1, with D possibly matching TRBD1 (5 bases). CDR3 length equals 15 residues. Trimming shortened V by 4 bases and J by 6 bases, and 16 bases separated the two germline ends. Germline V gene lookup returns CDR1 WNHNN and CDR2 SYGVQD (reference sequence). CDR3 nucleotide sequence: TGCGCCAGCAGTGGGGGCCGGCCAGGTTCCAATGAGCAGTTCTTC. Its protein product is CASSGGRPGSNEQFF.

The chain uses TRBV7-2 and TRBJ2-2; D possibly corresponds to TRBD2 (6 bases). V was pared by 4 bases and J by 6 bases, with 15 bases between. This CDR3 comprises 15 residues. Germline V gives CDR1 SGHTA, CDR2 FQGNSA. CDR3 loop: CASSSLDASAGELFF. CDR3 nucleotides: TGTGCCAGCAGCTCGCTAGACGCTAGCGCCGGGGAGCTGTTTTTT.

This clone was counted a few times. The chain is built from TRBV4-2 and TRBJ1-6; a possible D gene is TRBD1 (6 bases). The germline V and J ends were trimmed by 1 base and 11 bases, with 15 bases remaining between them. Germline-derived CDR1 and CDR2 are LGHNA and YNFKEQ. The CDR3 covers 15 residues. The CDR3 bases are TGTGCCAGCAGCCAAGGACGCGGGGGCCGGGCACCCCTCCACTTT. Protein: CASSQGRGGRAPLHF.

The V gene is TRBV6-2 or TRBV6-3, the J gene TRBJ2-5; tentatively, D is TRBD2 (6 bases). This CDR3 contains 23 residues. The V end was cut by 6 bases, the J end by 3 bases, with 41 bases between. Germline V gene data show CDR1 as MNHEY and CDR2 as SVGEGT. The CDR3 here is CASSPISSEGTPWGDVYEETQYF. CDR3 sequence (DNA): TGTGCCAGCAGCCCTATTTCCTCCGAAGGGACGCCCTGGGGGGATGTATATGAAGAGACCCAGTACTTC.

The chain has TRBV9 and TRBJ1-5; no reliable D call. This CDR3 comprises 14 residues. The germline V gene has CDR1 SGDLS and CDR2 YYNGEE. Deletions cut 0 bases from V and 2 bases from J, with 6 bases between. This CDR3 reads CASSVVQRNQPQHF. The CDR3 DNA sequence: TGTGCCAGCAGCGTAGTACAGCGCAATCAGCCCCAGCATTTT.

The chain links TRBV5-4 to TRBJ2-3, with TRBD2 identical over 9 bases. This CDR3 has 16 residues. The germline gives CDR1 SGHNT, CDR2 YYREEE (reference sequence). The V and J ends lost 0 bases and 2 bases, in that order; junction bases with no gene match: 4. The CDR3 region is CASSLVASGNTDTQYF. In DNA form, the CDR3 reads TGTGCCAGCAGCTTGGTGGCTAGCGGGAACACAGATACGCAGTATTTT.

This clone has just one count. The gene calls are TRBV19 and TRBJ1-1; the D is unclear. V was shortened by 3 bases and J by 1 base, with 12 bases between the two germline ends. CDR1 and CDR2 from the germline V gene are LNHDA and SQIVND (reference sequence). This CDR3 comprises 15 residues. CDR3 in DNA: TGTGCCAGTAGTATTGATTCTCGAGAGAACACTGAAGCTTTCTTT. This sequence encodes CASSIDSRENTEAFF.

The CDR3, as DNA: TGTGCCTGGAGTCCCAGCGGGCCGGGTGAGCAGTACTTC. It is translated as CAWSPSGPGEQYF. The chain links TRBV30 to TRBJ2-7; D might be TRBD2 (6 bases). Trimming stripped 2 bases from V and 7 bases from J, with 15 bases between. From germline, CDR1 is GTSNPN and CDR2 SVGIG (reference sequence). This CDR3 comprises 13 residues.

The V and J genes are TRBV27 and TRBJ2-6; D uncertain. The CDR3 extends over 18 amino acids. Trimming shortened V by 1 base and J by 0 bases, and 13 bases separated the two germline ends. CDR1 and CDR2 from the germline V gene are MNHEY and SMNVEV (reference sequence). The CDR3 protein is CASSLFAQADSGANVLTF. CDR3 bases: TGTGCCAGCAGTTTATTTGCCCAGGCCGACTCTGGGGCCAACGTCCTGACTTTC. The whole variable domain, remainder taken from reference TRBV27 and TRBJ2-6, is EAQVTQNPRYLITVTGKKLTVTCSQNMNHEYMSWYRQDPGLGLRQIYYSMNVEVTDKGDVPEGYKVSRKEKRNFPLILESPSPNQTSLYFCASSLFAQADSGANVLTFGAGSRLTVL.

The chain combines TRBV30 with TRBJ1-6; 8 nucleotides line up with TRBD1. Germline CDR1 and CDR2: GTSNPN and SVGIG (reference sequence). The junction had 5 bases not matched to a gene; V was cut back by 0 bases and J by 10 bases. There are 14 residues in the CDR3. CDR3 bases: TGTGCCTGGAGTGTAGCGGGACAGGCGTCACCCCTCCACTTT. Protein sequence: CAWSVAGQASPLHF.

This clone has more than one count but fewer than ten. This chain connects TRBV19 to TRBJ1-5; D is unresolved. This CDR3 contains 13 residues. Trimming removed 4 bases at V and 4 bases at J, with 8 bases between. CDR1 is LNHDA and CDR2 is SQIVND in the germline V gene (reference sequence). The CDR3 reads CASSKSGNQPQHF. The CDR3 nucleotides are TGTGCCAGTAGTAAATCAGGTAATCAGCCCCAGCATTTT.

The rearrangement links TRBV7-2 to TRBJ2-7; 7 bases map to TRBD1. The trim removed 7 bases at V and 3 bases at J, leaving 18 bases unmatched. The CDR3 contains 17 residues. Germline V gene data show CDR1 as SGHTA and CDR2 as FQGNSA. The CDR3 loop reads CASTFVRVGGQYYEQYF. The CDR3 nucleotides read TGTGCCAGCACTTTTGTACGCGTAGGGGGACAGTACTACGAGCAGTACTTC. The variable domain in full, completed from reference TRBV7-2 and TRBJ2-7, reads GAGVSQSPSNKVTEKGKDVELRCDPISGHTALYWYRQSLGQGLEFLIYFQGNSAPDKSGLPSDRFSAERTGGSVSTLTIQRTQQEDSAVYLCASTFVRVGGQYYEQYFGPGTRLTVT.

V and J are TRBV27 and TRBJ2-3; TRBD1 matches at 7 bases. Trimming cost V 4 bases and J 0 bases; bases outside gene matches: 7. Germline V gene data show CDR1 as MNHEY and CDR2 as SMNVEV (reference sequence). This CDR3 comprises 16 residues. CDR3 residues: CASSSEDRISTDTQYF. The CDR3, as DNA: TGTGCCAGCAGTTCGGAGGACAGGATTAGCACAGATACGCAGTATTTT.

The V and J genes are TRBV20-1 and TRBJ2-3, with 7 bases fitting TRBD1. V dropped 3 bases and J dropped 2; count of bases not matched to a gene: 5. Germline V CDR1 and CDR2: DFQATT, SNEGSKA (reference sequence). The CDR3 has 14 amino acids. The CDR3 sequence is CSASRDSHTDTQYF. CDR3 in DNA: TGCAGTGCTAGTCGGGACAGTCACACAGATACGCAGTATTTT.

This chain links TRBV3-1 (or the pseudogene TRBV3-2) with TRBJ2-3; 7 bases map to TRBD2. Germline CDR1 reads LGHDT; CDR2 reads YNNKEL (reference sequence). V lost 0 bases, J lost 2 bases, and 5 bases stayed unmatched. This CDR3 is 16 amino acids long. CDR3 nucleotide sequence: TGTGCCAGCAGCCAAGATTTGAGCGGGGCCACAGATACGCAGTATTTT. Its protein product is CASSQDLSGATDTQYF.

The V and J genes are TRBV6-5 and TRBJ2-7; D might be TRBD1 (6 bases). Germline V lookup: CDR1 MNHEY, CDR2 SVGAGI. V was trimmed by 2 bases and J by 6 bases, leaving 8 bases between them. The CDR3 loop spans 12 amino acids. CDR3 sequence (DNA): TGTGCCAGCAGTTACGGGGGCCCCGAGCAGTACTTC. Amino acids: CASSYGGPEQYF.

The chain carries TRBV7-9 and TRBJ1-6; D call uncertain. The V gene lost 3 bases and the J gene lost 5 bases, with 2 bases spanning the gap. Germline V gene lookup returns CDR1 SEHNR and CDR2 FQNEAQ (reference sequence). This CDR3 has 12 residues. The CDR3 spells CASSFNNSPLHF. CDR3 sequence (DNA): TGTGCCAGCAGCTTCAATAATTCACCCCTCCACTTT.

This clone was found once. The gene calls are TRBV3-1 (or the pseudogene TRBV3-2) and TRBJ1-2, with a possible D match to TRBD1 (5 bases). The length of the CDR3 is 15 residues. Trimming took off 6 bases at V and 1 base at J, with 15 bases between the two ends. CDR1 LGHDT and CDR2 YNNKEL come from the germline V gene (reference sequence). Written as DNA, the CDR3 is TGTGCCAGCAGTCCGACCCCGCAGGGTAACTATGGCTACACCTTC. Protein: CASSPTPQGNYGYTF.

The chain couples TRBV7-6 to TRBJ2-7, with D hard to call. V lost 4 bases, J lost 5 bases, and 6 bases lay in between. The CDR3 is made up of 11 amino acids. Germline V gene data show CDR1 as SGHVS and CDR2 as FNYEAQ. CDR3 in DNA: TGTGCCAGCAGCTCACTCGACGAGCAGTACTTC. Translating it yields CASSSLDEQYF.

This rearrangement joins TRBV19 to TRBJ1-5; 9 bases line up with TRBD1. The CDR3 sequence is 15 residues long. J was trimmed by 4 bases and V by 7 bases; bases with no gene match: 8. Germline-derived CDR1 and CDR2 are LNHDA and SQIVND (reference sequence). This chain's CDR3 is CASNSGTGRNQPQHF. The CDR3 bases are TGTGCCAGTAACTCCGGGACAGGGCGGAATCAGCCCCAGCATTTT.

The chain employs TRBV5-1 and TRBJ2-1, with TRBD2 identical over 8 bases. V lost 4 bases, J lost 0 bases, and 9 bases stayed unmatched. The CDR3 length is 17 residues. Germline CDR1 and CDR2: SGHRS and YFSETQ. CDR3 in amino acids: CASSQRLALSSYNEQFF. For the CDR3, the DNA is TGCGCCAGCAGCCAAAGACTAGCGTTGAGCTCCTACAATGAGCAGTTCTTC.